The 15 T cell receptor beta chains given below trace back to one sample, sequenced in a study of T cell repertoires in cytomegalovirus infection (dated by TCRdb to between 2018 and 2021). Sequencing instrument: Illumina HiSeq 1500. Through fastp at Q25 and MiXCR, TCRdb rebuilt clones from the public reads, retaining in-frame beta chains. Entries are consolidated by CDR3 protein sequence, retaining the most common genes and DNA. The sample contains roughly 600,000 distinct CDR3 sequences, roughly 26% of them found a single time. Of the sample, 8% falls within the top ten clones. The specimen was CD8+ T cells from PBMCs. These receptors all stem from a human donor in good health (CMV status not recorded). Some clones in this sample may be carry-over from other donors' samples.

This clonotype was recorded at least ten times. This chain joins TRBV27 and TRBJ1-1, with D possibly TRBD1 on 6 matching bases. V was shortened by 7 bases and J by 7 bases, with 13 bases between the two germline ends. Germline loops: CDR1 MNHEY, CDR2 SMNVEV (reference sequence). The CDR3 spans 12 residues. The CDR3 nucleotides read TGTGCCAGCACTGAGGGGGATGGTGAAGCTTTCTTT. Translation gives CASTEGDGEAFF.

This clonotype was counted a few times. This chain joins TRBV4-1 and TRBJ2-1; D is perhaps TRBD1 (5 bases). The length of the CDR3 is 16 residues. Germline V gene sequence: CDR1 MGHRA, CDR2 YSYEKL. Trimming shortened V by 0 bases and J by 1 base, and 10 bases separated the two germline ends. The CDR3 nucleotides are TGCGCCAGCAGCCAAGAGCAGACAGATTCCTACAATGAGCAGTTCTTC. Translation: CASSQEQTDSYNEQFF.

The J gene is TRBJ1-1, the V gene TRBV11-2; the D is unclear. V dropped 5 bases and J dropped 1 base, with 14 bases sitting between them. The CDR3 covers 15 residues. The germline V gene has CDR1 SGHAT and CDR2 FQNNGV. The CDR3 nucleotides are TGTGCCAGCAGCCCTTGGCGTCTGGAGAACACTGAAGCTTTCTTT. It is translated as CASSPWRLENTEAFF.

At least ten counts were recorded for this clonotype. The chain combines TRBV6-6 with TRBJ1-5; 7 bases match TRBD1. V gave up 6 bases and J gave up 3 bases; unmatched junction bases: 11. CDR1 and CDR2 from the germline V gene are MNHNY and SVGAGI (reference sequence). The CDR3 extends over 16 amino acids. The CDR3 sequence is CASRHTTGYLNQPQHF. Written as DNA, the CDR3 is TGTGCCAGCAGACATACGACAGGGTATCTCAATCAGCCCCAGCATTTT.

This clonotype was seen only a few times. The rearrangement uses TRBV2 and TRBJ2-6; D might be TRBD1 or TRBD2, each matching 5 bases. Germline CDR1 SNHLY, CDR2 FYNNEI. This CDR3 comprises 17 residues. V was trimmed by 5 bases and J by 0 bases, leaving 14 bases between them. The CDR3 DNA reads TGTGCCAGCAGTCCCGGGACGGGCTACTCTGGGGCCAACGTCCTGACTTTC. This codes for CASSPGTGYSGANVLTF. Together with reference TRBV2 and TRBJ2-6, the CDR3 gives the full variable domain: EPEVTQTPSHQVTQMGQEVILRCVPISNHLYFYWYRQILGQKVEFLVSFYNNEISEKSEIFDDQFSVERPDGSNFTLKIRSTKLEDSAMYFCASSPGTGYSGANVLTFGAGSRLTVL.

The chain combines TRBV19 with TRBJ1-2; D not certain. Germline lookup yields CDR1 LNHDA and CDR2 SQIVND (reference sequence). This CDR3 has 12 amino acids. The V end was cut by 7 bases, the J end by 8 bases, with 14 bases between. CDR3 in DNA: TGTGCCAGTATGGAGGTCTCAGGAGGCTACACCTTC. It translates to CASMEVSGGYTF.

This clonotype appeared a few times. The V and J genes are TRBV28 and TRBJ2-5; possible D gene TRBD2, 5 bases. This CDR3 is built from 14 residues. The V gene lost 5 bases and the J gene lost 5 bases, with 15 bases spanning the gap. Germline CDR1 reads MDHEN; CDR2 reads SYDVKM. This chain's CDR3 is CASSRVASPETQYF. CDR3 sequence (DNA): TGTGCCAGCAGTCGGGTGGCTAGCCCGGAGACCCAGTACTTC.

This clonotype was seen repeatedly, ten times or more. Written as DNA, the CDR3 is TGTGCCAGCAGCCAGGCGAATCAAGAGACCCAGTACTTC. Its translation: CASSQANQETQYF. The chain combines TRBV7-6 with TRBJ2-5; unclear D gene. The CDR3 has 13 amino acids. CDR1 SGHVS and CDR2 FNYEAQ come from the germline V gene. V was cut by 5 bases and J by 2 bases, with 9 bases left in between.

This chain's CDR3 is CASSLREPRQETQYF. CDR3 DNA: TGTGCCAGCAGCTTAAGGGAACCGAGACAAGAGACCCAGTACTTC. The chain joins TRBV13 to TRBJ2-5; D remains ambiguous. The CDR3 loop spans 15 amino acids. Germline CDR1 and CDR2: PRHDT and FYEKMQ (reference sequence). Between the trimmed V and J ends, which lost 2 bases and 2 bases, there was a span of 12 bases.

This clonotype came up a few times. The J gene is TRBJ1-6, the V gene TRBV5-6, with no clear D. This CDR3 comprises 13 residues. Germline CDR1 is SGHDT and CDR2 is YYEEEE. Trimming shortened V by 0 bases and J by 6 bases, and 4 bases separated the two germline ends. CDR3 DNA sequence: TGTGCCAGCAGCTTGGCTGTTAATTCACCCCTCCACTTT. This translates into CASSLAVNSPLHF.

The rearrangement joins TRBV29-1 to TRBJ2-1; possibly TRBD1 for D (5 bases). Germline CDR1 reads SQVTM; CDR2 reads ANQGSEA. CDR3 length equals 17 residues. V was cut by 6 bases and J by 1 base, with 22 bases left in between. This chain's CDR3 is CSVTGAENGKSYNEQFF. The CDR3 nucleotides are TGCAGCGTAACTGGGGCCGAGAATGGCAAATCCTACAATGAGCAGTTCTTC.

This clonotype was picked up many times. The V call is TRBV7-8, the J call TRBJ2-5; D is undetermined. The V gene's germline CDR1 is SGHVS and CDR2 FQNEAQ. Trimming stripped 3 bases from V and 2 bases from J, with 10 bases between. The length of the CDR3 is 14 residues. For the CDR3, the DNA is TGTGCCAGCAGCTTGTCACCGTCTCAAGAGACCCAGTACTTC. This codes for CASSLSPSQETQYF.

This clonotype was seen ten or more times. The chain joins TRBV7-8 to TRBJ1-1; D is unclear. Germline V gene sequence: CDR1 SGHVS, CDR2 FQNEAQ. The V and J ends lost 5 bases and 6 bases respectively, with 16 bases between them. The CDR3 consists of 14 residues. The CDR3 is CASSHPVTGPEAFF. For the CDR3, the DNA is TGTGCCAGCAGCCACCCGGTCACGGGCCCTGAAGCTTTCTTT.

This clonotype appeared many times. V usage is TRBV11-2 and J usage is TRBJ2-6; 8 bases align to TRBD1. The length of the CDR3 is 19 residues. Germline lookup yields CDR1 SGHAT and CDR2 FQNNGV. The ends lost 5 bases at V and 1 base at J; junction bases unmatched: 13. The CDR3, as DNA: TGTGCCAGCAGCACAAGGCCCTGGACAGGGTCGTCTGGGGCCAACGTCCTGACTTTC. This codes for CASSTRPWTGSSGANVLTF.

The chain links TRBV20-1 to TRBJ2-2; D ambiguous. The germline gives CDR1 DFQATT, CDR2 SNEGSKA (reference sequence). V lost 0 bases to trimming and J lost 3 bases, with 8 bases between them. The CDR3 sequence is 14 residues long. CDR3 in DNA: TGCAGTGCTAGAGATGACGGCTACACCGGGGAGCTGTTTTTT. Amino acids: CSARDDGYTGELFF.